The source of this T cell receptor (beta chain) is a study of blood T cell repertoires in COVID-19. About the study: Sources were T cells, B-cell-depleted T cells, or PBMCs; the material itself was cDNA or gDNA.

Authors' data handling: Amplification of reference gene primers provided the estimated nucleated cell counts. TCRdb's table, derived via immunoSEQ multiplex PCR, lists solely in-frame clones and lacks some. V and J calls and clone size follow that table, whereas D and trimming were derived from the DNA. This sample has 20,000 to 25,000 clones, with approximately 81% found just once. From germline, CDR1 is GTSNPN and CDR2 SVGIG (reference sequence). The CDR3 consists of 14 residues. Trimming removed 1 base from V and 4 bases from J, with 13 bases in between. The sequenced sample was peripheral blood. The V gene is TRBV30, the J gene TRBJ1-2; D unresolved. This clonotype was obtained from a man aged 35-49 years with acute or convalescent COVID-19. In DNA, the CDR3 is TGTGCCTGGAGTGCGATGCCTGGACTCTATGGCTACACCTTC. Its translation is CAWSAMPGLYGYTF.